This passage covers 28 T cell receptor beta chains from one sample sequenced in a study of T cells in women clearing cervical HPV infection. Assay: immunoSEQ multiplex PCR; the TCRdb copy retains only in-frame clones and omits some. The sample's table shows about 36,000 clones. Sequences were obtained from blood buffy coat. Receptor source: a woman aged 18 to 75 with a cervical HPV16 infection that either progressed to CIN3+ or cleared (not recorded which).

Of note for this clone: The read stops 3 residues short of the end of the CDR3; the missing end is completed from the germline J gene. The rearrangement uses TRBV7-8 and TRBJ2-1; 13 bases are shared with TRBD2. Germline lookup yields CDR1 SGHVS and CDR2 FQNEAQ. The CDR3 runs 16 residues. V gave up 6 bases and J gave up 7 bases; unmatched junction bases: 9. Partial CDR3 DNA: TGTGCCAGCAGGTTACTAGCGGGAGGGCCGGGAAATGAG. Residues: CASRLLAGGPGNE. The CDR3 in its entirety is CASRLLAGGPGNEQFF.

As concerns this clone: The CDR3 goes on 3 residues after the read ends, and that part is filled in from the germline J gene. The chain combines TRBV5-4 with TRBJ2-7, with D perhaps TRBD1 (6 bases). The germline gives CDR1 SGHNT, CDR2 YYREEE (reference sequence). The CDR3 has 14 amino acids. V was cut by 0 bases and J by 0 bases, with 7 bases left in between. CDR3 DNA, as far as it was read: TGTGCCAGCAGCTTGGGGACAGACTCCTACGAG. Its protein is CASSLGTDSYE. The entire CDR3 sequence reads CASSLGTDSYEQYF.

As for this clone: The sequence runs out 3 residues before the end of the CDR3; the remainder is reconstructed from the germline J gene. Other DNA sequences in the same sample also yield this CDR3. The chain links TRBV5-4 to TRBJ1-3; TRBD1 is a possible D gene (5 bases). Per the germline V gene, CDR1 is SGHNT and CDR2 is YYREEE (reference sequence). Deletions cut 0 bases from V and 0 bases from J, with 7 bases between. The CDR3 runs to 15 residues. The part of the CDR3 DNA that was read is TGTGCCAGCAGCTTGGAGACAGCCTCTGGAAACACC. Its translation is CASSLETASGNT. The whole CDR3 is CASSLETASGNTIYF. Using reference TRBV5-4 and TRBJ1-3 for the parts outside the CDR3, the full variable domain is ETGVTQSPTHLIKTRGQQVTLRCSSQSGHNTVSWYQQALGQGPQFIFQYYREEENGRGNFPPRFSGLQFPNYSSELNVNALELDDSALYLCASSLETASGNTIYFGEGSWLTVV.

Incomplete CDR3 DNA: TGTGCCAGTAGGGTAGCAGGGGGCACCGGGGAG. Translated: CASRVAGGTGE. The whole CDR3 reads CASRVAGGTGELFF. The rearrangement links TRBV19 to TRBJ2-2, with TRBD1 matching over 7 bases. The read ends 3 residues early relative to the CDR3; the germline J gene fills the gap. Germline CDR1 LNHDA, CDR2 SQIVND (reference sequence). This CDR3 contains 14 residues. Losses at the gene ends were 6 bases for V and 4 bases for J; bases not matched to a gene: 5.

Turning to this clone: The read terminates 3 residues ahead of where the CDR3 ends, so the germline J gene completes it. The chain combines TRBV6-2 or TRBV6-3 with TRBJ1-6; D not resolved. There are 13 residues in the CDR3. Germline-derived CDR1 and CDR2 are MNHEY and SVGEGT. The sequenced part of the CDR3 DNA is TGTGCCAGCAGTTATTGTGAGGCTTGCCCC. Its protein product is CASSYCEACP. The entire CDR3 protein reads CASSYCEACPLHF.

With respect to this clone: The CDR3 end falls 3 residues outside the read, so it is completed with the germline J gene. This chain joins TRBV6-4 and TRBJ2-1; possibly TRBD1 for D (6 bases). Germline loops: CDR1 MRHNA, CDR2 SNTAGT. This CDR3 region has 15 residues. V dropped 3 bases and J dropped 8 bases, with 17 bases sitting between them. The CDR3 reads CASSDEAGASDEQFF. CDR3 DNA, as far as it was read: TGTGCCAGCAGTGATGAGGCAGGGGCGTCGGATGAG.

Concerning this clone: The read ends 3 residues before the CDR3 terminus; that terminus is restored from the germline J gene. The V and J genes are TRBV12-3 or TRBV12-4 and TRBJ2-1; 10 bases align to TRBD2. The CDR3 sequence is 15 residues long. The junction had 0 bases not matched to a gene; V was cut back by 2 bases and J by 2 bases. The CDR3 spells CASSLSGGAYNEQFF. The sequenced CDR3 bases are TGTGCCAGCAGTTTAAGCGGGGGGGCCTACAATGAG.

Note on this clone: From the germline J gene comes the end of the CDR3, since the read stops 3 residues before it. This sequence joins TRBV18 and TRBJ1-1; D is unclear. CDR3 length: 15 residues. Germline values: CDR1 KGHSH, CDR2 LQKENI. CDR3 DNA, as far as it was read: TGTGCCAGCTCACACGGACTAGCGGCCTACAATGAG. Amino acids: CASSHGLAAYNE. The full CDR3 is CASSHGLAAYNEAFF.

The CDR3 protein is CASSDVRGFLYEQYF. The covered CDR3 bases are TGTGCCAGCAGTGACGTTAGGGGCTTCCTCTACGAG. The V call is TRBV6-1, the J call TRBJ2-7, with D perhaps matching TRBD1 (5 bases). Sequencing ends 3 residues short of the CDR3 end; the germline J gene provides the rest. The V gene lost 3 bases and the J gene lost 3 bases, with 15 bases spanning the gap. Germline V CDR1 and CDR2: MNHNS, SASEGT. The CDR3 extends over 15 amino acids.

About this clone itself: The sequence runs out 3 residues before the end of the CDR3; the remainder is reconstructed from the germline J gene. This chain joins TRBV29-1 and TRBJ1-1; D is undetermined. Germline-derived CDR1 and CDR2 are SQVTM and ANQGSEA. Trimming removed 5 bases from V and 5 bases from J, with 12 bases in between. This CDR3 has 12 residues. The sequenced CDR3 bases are TGCAGCGTTTTCGTTGGCTCTACTGAA. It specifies CSVFVGSTE. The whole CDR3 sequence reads CSVFVGSTEAFF.

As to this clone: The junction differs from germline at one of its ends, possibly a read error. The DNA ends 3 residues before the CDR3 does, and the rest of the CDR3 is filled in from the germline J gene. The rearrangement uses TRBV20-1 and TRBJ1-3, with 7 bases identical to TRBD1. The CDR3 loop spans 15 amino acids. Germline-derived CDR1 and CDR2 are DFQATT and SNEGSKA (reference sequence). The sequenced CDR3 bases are TGCAGTGCCAGAGGGGACAGCATCTCTGGAAACACC. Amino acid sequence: CSARGDSISGNT. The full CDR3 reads CSARGDSISGNTIYF.

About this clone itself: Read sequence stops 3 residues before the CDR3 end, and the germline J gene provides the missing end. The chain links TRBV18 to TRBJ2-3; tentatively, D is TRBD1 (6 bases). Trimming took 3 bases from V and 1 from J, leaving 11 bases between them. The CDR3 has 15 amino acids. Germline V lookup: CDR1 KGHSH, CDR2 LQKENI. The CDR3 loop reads CASSPSAGGTDTQYF. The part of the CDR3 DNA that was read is TGTGCCAGCTCACCTTCGGCAGGGGGCACAGATACG.

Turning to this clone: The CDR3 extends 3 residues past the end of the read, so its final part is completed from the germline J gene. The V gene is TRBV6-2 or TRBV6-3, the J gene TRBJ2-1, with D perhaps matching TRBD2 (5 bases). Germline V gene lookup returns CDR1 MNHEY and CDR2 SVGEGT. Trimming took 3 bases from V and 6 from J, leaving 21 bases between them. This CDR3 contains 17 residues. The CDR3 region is CASSYYRDGDGGNEQFF. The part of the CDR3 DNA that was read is TGTGCCAGCAGTTATTACCGTGACGGGGATGGTGGCAATGAG.

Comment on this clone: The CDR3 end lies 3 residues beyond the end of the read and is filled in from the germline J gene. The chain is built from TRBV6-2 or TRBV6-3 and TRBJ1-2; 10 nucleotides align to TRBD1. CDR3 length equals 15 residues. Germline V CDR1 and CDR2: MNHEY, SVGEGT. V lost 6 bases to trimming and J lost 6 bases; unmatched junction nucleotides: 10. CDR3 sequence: CASSARDRGGNGYTF. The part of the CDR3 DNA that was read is TGTGCCAGCAGCGCCCGGGACAGGGGCGGAAATGGC.

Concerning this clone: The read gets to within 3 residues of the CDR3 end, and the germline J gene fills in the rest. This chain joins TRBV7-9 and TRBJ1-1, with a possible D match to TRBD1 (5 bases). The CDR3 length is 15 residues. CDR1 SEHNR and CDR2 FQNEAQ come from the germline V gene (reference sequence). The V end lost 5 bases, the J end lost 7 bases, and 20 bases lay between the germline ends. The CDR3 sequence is CASSPVQVGFFEAFF. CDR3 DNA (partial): TGTGCCAGCAGCCCGGTACAGGTAGGATTCTTTGAA.

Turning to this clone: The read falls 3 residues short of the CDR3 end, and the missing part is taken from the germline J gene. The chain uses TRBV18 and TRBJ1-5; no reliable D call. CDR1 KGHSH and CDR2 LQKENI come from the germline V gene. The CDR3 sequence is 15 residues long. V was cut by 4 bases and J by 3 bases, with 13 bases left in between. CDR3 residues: CASSQSSDFNQPQHF. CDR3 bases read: TGTGCCAGCTCACAGTCCTCCGACTTCAATCAGCCC.

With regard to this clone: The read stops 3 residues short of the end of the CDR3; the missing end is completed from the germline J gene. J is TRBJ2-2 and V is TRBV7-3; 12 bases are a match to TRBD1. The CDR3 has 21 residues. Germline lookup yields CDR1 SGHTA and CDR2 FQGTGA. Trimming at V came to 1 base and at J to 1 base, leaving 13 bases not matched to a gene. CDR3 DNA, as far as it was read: TGTGCCAGCAGCTTAATAGGGGGACAGGGGGCCTTCTTTTGGAACACCGGGGAG. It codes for CASSLIGGQGAFFWNTGE. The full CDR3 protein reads CASSLIGGQGAFFWNTGELFF. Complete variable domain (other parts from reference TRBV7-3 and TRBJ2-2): GAGVSQTPSNKVTEKGKYVELRCDPISGHTALYWYRQSLGQGPEFLIYFQGTGAADDSGLPNDRFFAVRPEGSVSTLKIQRTERGDSAVYLCASSLIGGQGAFFWNTGELFFGEGSRLTVL.

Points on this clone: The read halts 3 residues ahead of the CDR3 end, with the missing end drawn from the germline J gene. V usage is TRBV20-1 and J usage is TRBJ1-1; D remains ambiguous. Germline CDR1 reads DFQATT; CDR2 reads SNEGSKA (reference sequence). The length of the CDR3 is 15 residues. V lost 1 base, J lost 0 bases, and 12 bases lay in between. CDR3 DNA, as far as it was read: TGCAGTGCTAGAGCGAGTAGCCTGTTGAACACTGAA. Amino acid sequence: CSARASSLLNTE. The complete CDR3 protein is CSARASSLLNTEAFF.

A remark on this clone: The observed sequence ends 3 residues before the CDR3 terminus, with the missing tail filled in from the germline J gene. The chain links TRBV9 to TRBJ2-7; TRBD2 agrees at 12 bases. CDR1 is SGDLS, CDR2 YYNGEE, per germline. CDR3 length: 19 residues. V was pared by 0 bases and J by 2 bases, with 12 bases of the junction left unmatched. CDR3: CASSVARASGRAGPYEQYF. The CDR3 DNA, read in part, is TGTGCCAGCAGCGTAGCTAGGGCTAGCGGGAGGGCGGGGCCCTACGAG.

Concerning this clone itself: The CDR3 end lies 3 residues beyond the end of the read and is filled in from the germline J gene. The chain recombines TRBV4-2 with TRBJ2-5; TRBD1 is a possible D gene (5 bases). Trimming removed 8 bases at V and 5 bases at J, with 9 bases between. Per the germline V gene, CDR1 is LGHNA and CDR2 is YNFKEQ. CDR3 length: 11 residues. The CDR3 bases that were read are TGTGCCAGCGCCTCAGGGGAGACC. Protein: CASASGET. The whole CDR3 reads CASASGETQYF.

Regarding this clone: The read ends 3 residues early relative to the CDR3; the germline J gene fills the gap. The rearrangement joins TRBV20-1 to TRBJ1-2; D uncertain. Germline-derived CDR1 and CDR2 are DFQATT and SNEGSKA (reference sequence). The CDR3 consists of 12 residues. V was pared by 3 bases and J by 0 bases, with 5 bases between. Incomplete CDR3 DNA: TGCAGTGCTAGCGCAGCTAACTATGGC. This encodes CSASAANYG. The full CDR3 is CSASAANYGYTF.

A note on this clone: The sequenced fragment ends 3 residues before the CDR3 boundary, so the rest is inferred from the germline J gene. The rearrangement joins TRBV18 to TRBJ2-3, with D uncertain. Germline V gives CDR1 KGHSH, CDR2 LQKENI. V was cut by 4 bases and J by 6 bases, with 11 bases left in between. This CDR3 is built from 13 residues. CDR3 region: CASSQLPADTQYF. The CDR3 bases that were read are TGTGCCAGCTCACAGCTCCCTGCGGATACG.

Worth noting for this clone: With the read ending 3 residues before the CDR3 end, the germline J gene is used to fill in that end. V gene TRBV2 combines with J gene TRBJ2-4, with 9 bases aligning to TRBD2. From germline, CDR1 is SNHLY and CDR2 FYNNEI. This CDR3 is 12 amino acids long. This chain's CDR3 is CASRAGTSSQYF. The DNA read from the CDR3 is TGTGCCAGCAGGGCCGGGACTAGCAGT.

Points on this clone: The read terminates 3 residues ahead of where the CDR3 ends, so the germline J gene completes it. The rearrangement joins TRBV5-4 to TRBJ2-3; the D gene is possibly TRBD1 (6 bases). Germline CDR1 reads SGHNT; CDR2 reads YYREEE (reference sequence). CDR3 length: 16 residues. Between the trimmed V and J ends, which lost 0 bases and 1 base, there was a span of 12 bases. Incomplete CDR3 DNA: TGTGCCAGCAGCTTGGCGAAGGGACACGGCACAGATACG. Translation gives CASSLAKGHGTDT. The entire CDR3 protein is CASSLAKGHGTDTQYF.

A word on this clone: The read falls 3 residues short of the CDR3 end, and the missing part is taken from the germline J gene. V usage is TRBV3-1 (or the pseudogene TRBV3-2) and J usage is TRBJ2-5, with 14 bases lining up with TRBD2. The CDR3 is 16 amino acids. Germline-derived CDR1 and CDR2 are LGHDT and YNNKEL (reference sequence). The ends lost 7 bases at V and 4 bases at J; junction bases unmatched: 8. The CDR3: CASIAVGLAGGETQYF. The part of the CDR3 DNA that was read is TGTGCCAGCATAGCAGTTGGACTAGCGGGGGGAGAGACC.

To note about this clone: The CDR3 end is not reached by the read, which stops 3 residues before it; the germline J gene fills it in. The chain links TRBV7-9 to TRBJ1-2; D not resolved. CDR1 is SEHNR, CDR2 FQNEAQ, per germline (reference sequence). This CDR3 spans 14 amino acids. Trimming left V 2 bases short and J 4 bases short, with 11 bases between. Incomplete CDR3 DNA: TGTGCCAGCAGCTTAATCGCCCCCGGCTATGGC. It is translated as CASSLIAPGYG. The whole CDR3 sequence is CASSLIAPGYGYTF. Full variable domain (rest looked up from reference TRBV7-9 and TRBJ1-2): DTGVSQNPRHKITKRGQNVTFRCDPISEHNRLYWYRQTLGQGPEFLTYFQNEAQLEKSRLLSDRFSAERPKGSFSTLEIQRTEQGDSAMYLCASSLIAPGYGYTFGSGTRLTVV.

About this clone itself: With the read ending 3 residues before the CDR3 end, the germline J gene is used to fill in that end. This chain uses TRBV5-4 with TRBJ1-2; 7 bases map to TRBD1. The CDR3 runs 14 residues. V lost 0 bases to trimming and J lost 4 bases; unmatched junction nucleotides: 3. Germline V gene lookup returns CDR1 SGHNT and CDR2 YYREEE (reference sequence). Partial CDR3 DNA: TGTGCCAGCAGCTTGGGAGGGGGCAGCTATGGC. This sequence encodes CASSLGGGSYG. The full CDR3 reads CASSLGGGSYGYTF.

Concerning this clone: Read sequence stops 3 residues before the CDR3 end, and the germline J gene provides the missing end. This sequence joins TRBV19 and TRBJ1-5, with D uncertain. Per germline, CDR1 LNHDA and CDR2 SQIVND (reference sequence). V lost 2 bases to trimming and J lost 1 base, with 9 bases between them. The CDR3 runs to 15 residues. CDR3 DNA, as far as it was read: TGTGCCAGTAGTATACAGGCCCAAAGCAATCAGCCC. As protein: CASSIQAQSNQP. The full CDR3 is CASSIQAQSNQPQHF.